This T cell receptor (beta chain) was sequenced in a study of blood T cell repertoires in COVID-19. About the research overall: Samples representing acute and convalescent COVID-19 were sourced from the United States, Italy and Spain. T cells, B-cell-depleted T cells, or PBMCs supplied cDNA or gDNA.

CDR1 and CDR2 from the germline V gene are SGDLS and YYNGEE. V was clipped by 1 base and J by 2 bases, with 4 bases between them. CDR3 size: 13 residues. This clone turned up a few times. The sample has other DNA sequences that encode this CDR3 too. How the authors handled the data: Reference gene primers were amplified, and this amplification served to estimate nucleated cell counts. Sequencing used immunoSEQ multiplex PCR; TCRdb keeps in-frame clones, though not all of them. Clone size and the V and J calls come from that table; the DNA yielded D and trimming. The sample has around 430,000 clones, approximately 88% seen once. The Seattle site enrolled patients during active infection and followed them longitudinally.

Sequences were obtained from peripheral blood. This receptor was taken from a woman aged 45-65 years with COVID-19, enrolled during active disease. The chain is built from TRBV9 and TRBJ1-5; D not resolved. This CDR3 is CASSVSGNQPQHF. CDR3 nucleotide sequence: TGTGCCAGCAGCGTATCGGGCAATCAGCCCCAGCATTTT.